A selection of T cell receptor beta chains follows, all from one sample in a study of beta chain features in type 1 diabetes. Generated by immunoSEQ multiplex PCR, the TCRdb table keeps only in-frame clones and is missing some. The sample has 250,000 to 350,000 clones, roughly an eighth seen once. The sequencing input was naive CD4+ T cells from blood. These receptors came from a man younger than 40 with type 1 diabetes. Each CDR3 is given with its conserved first and last residue. The D gene is left open where the match is weak. Part of the rows lack a size; the others show once, few, many or a class for expanded clones.

d_gene: NA
abundance: NA
j_gene: TRBJ1-5
v_gene: TRBV5-1
len: 14
CDR3aa: CASRPTGGNQPQHF
CDR3nt: TGCGCCAGCAGGCCGACAGGAGGCAATCAGCCCCAGCATTTT

d_gene: TRBD2
abundance: NA
j_gene: TRBJ2-1
v_gene: TRBV5-1
len: 14
CDR3aa: CASRGLAGFNEQFF
CDR3nt: TGCGCCAGCCGAGGACTAGCGGGGTTCAATGAGCAGTTCTTC

d_gene: TRBD1
abundance: few
j_gene: TRBJ1-1
v_gene: TRBV29-1
len: 14
CDR3aa: CSVVGTAVGTEAFF
CDR3nt: TGCAGCGTTGTTGGGACAGCGGTAGGCACTGAAGCTTTCTTT

d_gene: TRBD2
abundance: NA
j_gene: TRBJ2-7
v_gene: TRBV6-5
len: 16
CDR3aa: CASSYDTGRAFYEQYF
CDR3nt: TGTGCCAGCAGTTACGATACCGGGAGGGCCTTCTACGAGCAGTACTTC

d_gene: NA
abundance: few
j_gene: TRBJ1-3
v_gene: TRBV9
len: 15
CDR3aa: CASSVEGRIGNTIYF
CDR3nt: TGTGCCAGCAGCGTCGAGGGAAGGATTGGAAACACCATATATTTT

d_gene: TRBD2
abundance: few
j_gene: TRBJ2-1
v_gene: TRBV5-1
len: 16
CDR3aa: CASSLGSGSSYNEQFF
CDR3nt: TGCGCCAGCAGCTTGGGTAGCGGGAGCTCCTACAATGAGCAGTTCTTC

d_gene: TRBD1
abundance: few
j_gene: TRBJ2-5
v_gene: TRBV5-1
len: 15
CDR3aa: CASSPGQGGQETQYF
CDR3nt: TGCGCCAGCAGCCCGGGACAGGGAGGCCAAGAGACCCAGTACTTC

d_gene: TRBD2
abundance: few
j_gene: TRBJ2-1
v_gene: TRBV7-8
len: 15
CDR3aa: CASSSGLALYNEQFF
CDR3nt: TGTGCCAGCAGCTCCGGACTAGCGCTCTACAATGAGCAGTTCTTC

d_gene: NA
abundance: NA
j_gene: TRBJ2-7
v_gene: TRBV4-3
len: 15
CDR3aa: CASSRKLGGQVEQYF
CDR3nt: TGCGCCAGCAGCCGCAAACTTGGCGGGCAGGTGGAGCAGTACTTC

d_gene: NA
abundance: few
j_gene: TRBJ2-5
v_gene: TRBV5-4
len: 16
CDR3aa: CASSQALAAPGETQYF
CDR3nt: TGTGCCAGCAGCCAAGCTTTAGCGGCCCCAGGAGAGACCCAGTACTTC

d_gene: NA
abundance: NA
j_gene: TRBJ1-5
v_gene: TRBV29-1
len: 13
CDR3aa: CSVVRESGQPQHF
CDR3nt: TGCAGCGTTGTCAGGGAATCGGGTCAGCCCCAGCATTTT

d_gene: TRBD2
abundance: few
j_gene: TRBJ2-7
v_gene: TRBV9
len: 12
CDR3aa: CASSSRGGEQYF
CDR3nt: TGTGCCAGCAGCTCGAGGGGAGGGGAGCAGTACTTC

d_gene: TRBD1
abundance: few
j_gene: TRBJ1-3
v_gene: TRBV9
len: 15
CDR3aa: CASSVDPGQGNTIYF
CDR3nt: TGTGCCAGCAGCGTAGATCCGGGACAGGGAAACACCATATATTTT